This entry describes one T cell receptor beta chain. The entry originates in a study of blood T cell repertoires in COVID-19. Turning to the study itself: From T cells, B-cell-depleted T cells, or PBMCs came the material, which was cDNA or gDNA.

Participants were aged roughly 18 to 90 years from more than 20 US areas. Membership in each cohort depended on participant-reported clinical history. Original methodology: Reference gene primer amplification in the assay estimated nucleated cell counts. Assay used: immunoSEQ multiplex PCR; TCRdb lists only in-frame clones, some missing. The V and J calls and clone size come from that table; D and trimming were worked out from the DNA. The sample records over 350,000 clones, roughly 88% being singletons. Input material: PBMCs or T cells enriched from blood (not recorded which). The clonotype comes from a woman in her twenties or thirties with acute COVID-19.

CDR3 loop: CASSRALDRASTDTQYF. CDR3 nucleotide sequence: TGCGCCAGCAGCCGCGCGCTCGACAGGGCCAGCACAGATACGCAGTATTTT. The J gene is TRBJ2-3, the V gene TRBV4-1, with 7 bases matching TRBD1. V lost 4 bases and J lost 0; bases outside the gene matches: 10. Germline CDR1 and CDR2: MGHRA and YSYEKL. CDR3 length: 17 residues.